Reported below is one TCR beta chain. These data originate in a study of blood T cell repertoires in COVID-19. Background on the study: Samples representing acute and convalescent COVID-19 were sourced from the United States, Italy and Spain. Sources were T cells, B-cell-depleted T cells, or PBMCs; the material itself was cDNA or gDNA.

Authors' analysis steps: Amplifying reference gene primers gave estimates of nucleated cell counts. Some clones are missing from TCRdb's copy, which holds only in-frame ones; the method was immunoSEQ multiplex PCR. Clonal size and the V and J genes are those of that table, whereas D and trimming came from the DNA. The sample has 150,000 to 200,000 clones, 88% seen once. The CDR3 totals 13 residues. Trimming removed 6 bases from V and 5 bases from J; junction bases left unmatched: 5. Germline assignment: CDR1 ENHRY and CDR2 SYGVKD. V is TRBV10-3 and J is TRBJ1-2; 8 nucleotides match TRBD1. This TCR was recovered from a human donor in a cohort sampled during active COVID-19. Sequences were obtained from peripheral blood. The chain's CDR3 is CAIRGQAGYGYTF. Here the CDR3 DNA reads TGTGCCATCAGGGGACAGGCCGGGTATGGCTACACCTTC.